This entry lists 9 T cell receptor beta chains sequenced from one sample in a study of neurological immune-mediated disorders. Each CDR3 protein is one row after TCRdb ran MiXCR on the 5' RACE reads. Of fewer than 85,000 distinct CDR3 sequences listed, 4.8% are singletons. Sequences were obtained from PBMCs. The receptors shown here come from a woman aged 70-85 years with multiple sclerosis.

The chain is built from TRBV6-2 or TRBV6-3 and TRBJ2-1, with D maybe TRBD2 (5 bases). CDR3 length: 11 residues. Germline V CDR1 and CDR2: MNHEY, SVGEGT. Trimming left V 2 bases short and J 9 bases short, with 5 bases between. As DNA, the CDR3 is TGTGCCAGCAGTTACCGGGGTGAGCAGTTCTTC. It yields the protein CASSYRGEQFF.

The table lists this clonotype with many counts. V usage is TRBV29-1 and J usage is TRBJ2-2; D is unclear. V lost 1 base and J 1 base, leaving 7 bases between the germline ends. This CDR3 is built from 14 residues. Germline lookup yields CDR1 SQVTM and CDR2 ANQGSEA. The CDR3 loop is CSVEGKENTGELFF. The CDR3 nucleotides read TGCAGCGTTGAAGGGAAAGAGAACACCGGGGAGCTGTTTTTT.

This sequence joins TRBV12-3 or TRBV12-4 and TRBJ2-5; 8 positions agree with TRBD1. The CDR3 extends over 14 amino acids. J was trimmed by 4 bases and V by 5 bases; bases with no gene match: 6. The CDR3 nucleotides read TGTGCCAGCAGTCGAGAAACAGGGGGAGAGACCCAGTACTTC. It is translated as CASSRETGGETQYF.

A few counts support this clonotype. The CDR3 loop reads CASSSNRGPEQYF. CDR3 bases: TGTGCCAGCAGCTCCAACAGGGGCCCCGAGCAGTACTTC. The chain links TRBV5-6 to TRBJ2-7; 7 nucleotides line up with TRBD1. With V trimmed by 3 bases and J by 6 bases, 6 bases remained unmatched. Germline assignment: CDR1 SGHDT and CDR2 YYEEEE. The CDR3 covers 13 residues.

This clonotype occurred many times. The rearrangement uses TRBV27 and TRBJ2-7; D may correspond to TRBD1 or TRBD2 (5 bases each). The CDR3 runs 15 residues. Germline V CDR1 and CDR2: MNHEY, SMNVEV (reference sequence). The V gene lost 5 bases and the J gene lost 3 bases, with 17 bases spanning the gap. CDR3 coding DNA: TGTGCCAGCAGTAATAAACCGGGACCGAGCTACGAGCAGTACTTC. This codes for CASSNKPGPSYEQYF.

This clonotype was recorded at least ten times. The chain is built from TRBV12-3 or TRBV12-4 and TRBJ1-1; 11 nucleotides agree with TRBD1. The CDR3 runs 16 residues. Trimming took 1 base from V and 4 from J; bases not matched to a gene: 5. The CDR3 region has the DNA TGTGCCAGCAGTTTAGTTCGCGGGACAGGGGGCACTGAAGCTTTCTTT. Its protein is CASSLVRGTGGTEAFF.

This clonotype showed up many times. The chain combines TRBV5-1 with TRBJ2-1; 9 bases match TRBD2. V lost 2 bases, J lost 0 bases, and 6 bases stayed unmatched. The CDR3 consists of 17 residues. Germline V CDR1 and CDR2: SGHRS, YFSETQ. The chain's CDR3 is CASSFESSGSSYNEQFF. The CDR3 DNA is TGCGCCAGCAGCTTTGAGAGTAGCGGGAGCTCCTACAATGAGCAGTTCTTC.

This clonotype was seen only a few times. The chain uses TRBV2 and TRBJ2-1; 11 bases line up with TRBD2. This CDR3 has 14 amino acids. With V trimmed by 6 bases and J by 6 bases, 4 bases remained unmatched. Per the germline V gene, CDR1 is SNHLY and CDR2 is FYNNEI. The CDR3 region is CASRVAGGLNEQFF. The DNA of the CDR3 is TGTGCCAGCAGGGTAGCGGGAGGGCTCAATGAGCAGTTCTTC.

Many counts were recorded for this clonotype. The chain links TRBV12-3 or TRBV12-4 to TRBJ1-2; 7 bases are a match to TRBD1. The CDR3 extends over 13 amino acids. V gave up 2 bases and J gave up 8 bases; unmatched junction bases: 5. This CDR3 is CASSLQSGGGYTF. CDR3 coding DNA: TGTGCCAGCAGTTTACAGTCAGGGGGAGGCTACACCTTC.